This T cell receptor (beta chain) was sequenced during a study of T-cell memory formation after mild COVID-19. Study findings and constraints: Contracting clones, day 15 to 85, had balanced CD4/CD8, and later expanders favored CD4+. Some clones that responded were present in memory (sampled pre-infection), which suggests cross-reactive memory joined.

This clonotype was recorded a few times. Its specificity is not known. In TCRdb, the 5' RACE reads were re-called with MiXCR into one record per CDR3 protein. The data show about 300,000 distinct CDR3 sequences, with approximately 20% seen just once and around 21% held by the top ten. The CDR3 spans 15 residues. Trimming cost V 2 bases and J 3 bases; bases outside gene matches: 3. Germline lookup yields CDR1 SGHTA and CDR2 FQGNSA. V is TRBV7-2 and J is TRBJ2-7; TRBD2 agrees at 11 bases. The material sequenced was PBMCs or a T cell subset sorted from them (not recorded which). The sequence derives from a man younger than 35 who had mild COVID-19 (a few samples of this study predate the infection). Cell type and time point are not known. CDR3 region: CASSLSGTSGYEQYF. The CDR3 DNA follows: TGTGCCAGCAGCTTATCCGGGACTAGCGGCTACGAGCAGTACTTC.